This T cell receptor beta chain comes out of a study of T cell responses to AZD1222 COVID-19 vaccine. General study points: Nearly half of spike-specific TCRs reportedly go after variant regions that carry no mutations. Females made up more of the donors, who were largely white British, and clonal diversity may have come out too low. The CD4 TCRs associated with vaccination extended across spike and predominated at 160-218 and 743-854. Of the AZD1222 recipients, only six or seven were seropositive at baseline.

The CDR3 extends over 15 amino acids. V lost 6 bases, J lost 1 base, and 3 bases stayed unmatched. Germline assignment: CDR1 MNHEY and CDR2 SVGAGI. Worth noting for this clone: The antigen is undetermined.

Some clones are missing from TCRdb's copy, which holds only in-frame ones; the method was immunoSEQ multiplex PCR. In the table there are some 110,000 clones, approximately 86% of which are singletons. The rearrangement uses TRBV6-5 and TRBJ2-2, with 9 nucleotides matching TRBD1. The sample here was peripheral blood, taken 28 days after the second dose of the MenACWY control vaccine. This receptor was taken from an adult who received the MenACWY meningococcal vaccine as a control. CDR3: CASRADRGNTGELFF. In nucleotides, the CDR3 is TGTGCCAGCAGGGCGGACAGGGGGAACACCGGGGAGCTGTTTTTT.